This record covers a single TCR beta chain. The sample has other DNA sequences that encode this CDR3 too. This record comes from a study of blood T cell repertoires in COVID-19. Turning to the study itself: PBMCs, B-cell-depleted T cells, or T cells provided the cDNA or gDNA that made up the material.

The CDR3 is 14 amino acids. CDR1 and CDR2 (germline): SGHRS, YFSETQ. Losses at the gene ends were 0 bases for V and 2 bases for J; bases not matched to a gene: 1. Per the original methods: Reference gene primer amplification gave estimated nucleated cell counts. Only in-frame clones appear in the TCRdb table, and some are missing; sequencing was by immunoSEQ multiplex PCR. The V and J calls and clone size are taken from that table; D and trimming were inferred from the DNA. The data show approximately 97,000 clones, approximately 86% seen once. The clonotype was recovered from a man aged 45-60 years with COVID-19, enrolled during active disease. The chain uses TRBV5-1 and TRBJ2-7; 8 bases align to TRBD1. Source material: peripheral blood. This CDR3 reads CASSLGQGPYEQYF. CDR3 DNA sequence: TGCGCCAGCAGCTTGGGACAGGGGCCCTACGAGCAGTACTTC.